This T cell receptor (beta chain) appears in the sequencing data of a study of immune characterization of retroperitoneal liposarcoma. Each CDR3 protein is one row after TCRdb ran MiXCR on the PCR reads. The repertoire consists of almost 2,500 distinct CDR3 sequences, with around 25% occurring once and the leading ten covering less than 9.5%. CDR1 is WNHNN and CDR2 is SYGVQD in the germline V gene (reference sequence). CDR3 length equals 16 residues. V was clipped by 0 bases and J by 4 bases; unmatched bases: 1. This clonotype is categorized as medium-sized. V gene TRBV10-1 combines with J gene TRBJ2-3, with TRBD2 matching over 13 bases. This receptor was taken from a male donor with retroperitoneal liposarcoma. Sample: tumor tissue. CDR3 loop: CASSESTSGRADTQYF. The CDR3 DNA follows: TGCGCCAGCAGTGAGTCAACTAGCGGGAGGGCAGATACGCAGTATTTT.